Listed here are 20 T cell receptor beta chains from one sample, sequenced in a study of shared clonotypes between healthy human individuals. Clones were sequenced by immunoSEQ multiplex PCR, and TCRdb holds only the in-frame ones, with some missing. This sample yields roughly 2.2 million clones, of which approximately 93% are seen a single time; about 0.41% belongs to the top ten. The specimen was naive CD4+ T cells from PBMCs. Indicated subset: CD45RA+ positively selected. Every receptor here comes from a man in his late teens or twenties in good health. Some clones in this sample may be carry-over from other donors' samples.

The CDR3 region has the DNA TGTGCCAGCAGCTCCCCCATGCGTGGCTATGGCTACACCTTC. Its protein product is CASSSPMRGYGYTF. The chain has TRBV28 and TRBJ1-2; the D is unclear. CDR3 length: 14 amino acids. V was trimmed by 6 bases and J by 4 bases, leaving 15 bases between them. Germline assignment: CDR1 MDHEN and CDR2 SYDVKM.

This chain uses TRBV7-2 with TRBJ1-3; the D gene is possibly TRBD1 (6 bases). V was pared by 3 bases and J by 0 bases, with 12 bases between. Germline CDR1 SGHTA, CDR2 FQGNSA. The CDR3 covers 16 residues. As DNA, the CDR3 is TGTGCCAGCAGCTTTCCGGGACACTACTCTGGAAACACCATATATTTT. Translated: CASSFPGHYSGNTIYF. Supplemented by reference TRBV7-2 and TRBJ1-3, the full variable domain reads GAGVSQSPSNKVTEKGKDVELRCDPISGHTALYWYRQSLGQGLEFLIYFQGNSAPDKSGLPSDRFSAERTGGSVSTLTIQRTQQEDSAVYLCASSFPGHYSGNTIYFGEGSWLTVV.

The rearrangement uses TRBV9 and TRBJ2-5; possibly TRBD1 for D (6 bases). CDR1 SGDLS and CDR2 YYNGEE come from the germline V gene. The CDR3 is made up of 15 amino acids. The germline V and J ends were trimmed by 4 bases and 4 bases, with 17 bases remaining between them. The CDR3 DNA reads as TGTGCCAGCAGCTTAGGGGTACAGGGTGGAGAGACCCAGTACTTC. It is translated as CASSLGVQGGETQYF.

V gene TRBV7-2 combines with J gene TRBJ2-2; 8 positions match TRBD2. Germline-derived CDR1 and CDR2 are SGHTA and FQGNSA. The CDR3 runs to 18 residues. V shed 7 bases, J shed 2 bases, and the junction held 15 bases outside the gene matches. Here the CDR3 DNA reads TGTGCCAGCACCCTCTCGGCGATGGGACTAGTAAACACCGGGGAGCTGTTTTTT. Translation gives CASTLSAMGLVNTGELFF.

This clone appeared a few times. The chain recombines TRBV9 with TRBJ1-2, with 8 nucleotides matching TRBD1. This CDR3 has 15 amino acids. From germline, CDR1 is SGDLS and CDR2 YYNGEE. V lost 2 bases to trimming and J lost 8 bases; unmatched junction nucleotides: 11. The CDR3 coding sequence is TGTGCCAGCAGCGTGTCAGGGCAGGGGGCTTACGGCTACACCTTC. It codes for CASSVSGQGAYGYTF.

The CDR3 DNA reads TGCAGTGCGATGATTCTGGATGGCTACACCTTC. It is translated as CSAMILDGYTF. The gene calls are TRBV20-1 and TRBJ1-2, with unresolved D. Looked up from germline, CDR1 is DFQATT and CDR2 is SNEGSKA (reference sequence). The CDR3 sequence is 11 residues long. V lost 6 bases and J lost 6, with 11 bases in between.

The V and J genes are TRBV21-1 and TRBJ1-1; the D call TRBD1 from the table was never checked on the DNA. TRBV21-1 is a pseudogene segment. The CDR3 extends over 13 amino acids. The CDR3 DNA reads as TGTGCCAGCAATGGCAGGGGGCGCACTGAAGCTTTCTTT. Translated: CASNGRGRTEAFF.

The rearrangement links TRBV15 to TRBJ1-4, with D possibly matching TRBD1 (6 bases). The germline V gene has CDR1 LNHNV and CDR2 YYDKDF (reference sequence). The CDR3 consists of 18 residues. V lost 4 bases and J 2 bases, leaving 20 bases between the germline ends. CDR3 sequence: CATSTGAPSQVTNEKLFF. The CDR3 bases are TGTGCCACCAGCACGGGGGCACCTTCTCAAGTTACTAATGAAAAACTGTTTTTT.

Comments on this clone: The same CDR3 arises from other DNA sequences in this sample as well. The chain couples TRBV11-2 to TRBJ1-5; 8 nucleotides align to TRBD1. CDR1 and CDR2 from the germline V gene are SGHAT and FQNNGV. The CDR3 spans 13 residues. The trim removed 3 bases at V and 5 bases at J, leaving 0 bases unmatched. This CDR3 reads CASSLTGDQPQHF. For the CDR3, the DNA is TGTGCCAGCAGCTTGACAGGGGATCAGCCCCAGCATTTT.

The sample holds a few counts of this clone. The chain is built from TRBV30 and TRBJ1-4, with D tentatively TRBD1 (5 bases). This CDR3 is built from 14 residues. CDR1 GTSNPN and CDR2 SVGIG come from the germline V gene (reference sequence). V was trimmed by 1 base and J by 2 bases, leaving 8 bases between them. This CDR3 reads CAWSARGTNEKLFF. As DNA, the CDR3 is TGTGCCTGGAGTGCTAGGGGCACTAATGAAAAACTGTTTTTT.

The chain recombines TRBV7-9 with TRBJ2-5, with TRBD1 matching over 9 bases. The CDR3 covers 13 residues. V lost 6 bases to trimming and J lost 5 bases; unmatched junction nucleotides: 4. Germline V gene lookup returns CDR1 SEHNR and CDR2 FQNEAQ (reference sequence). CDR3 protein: CASRRGQGETQYF. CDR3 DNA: TGTGCCAGCAGACGCGGACAGGGGGAGACCCAGTACTTC.

This CDR3 is CASSLMAAGNEQFF. The CDR3 DNA sequence: TGTGCCAGCAGCTTAATGGCTGCGGGGAATGAGCAGTTCTTC. The J gene is TRBJ2-1, the V gene TRBV7-3, with a possible D match to TRBD2 (6 bases). The CDR3 runs to 14 residues. V was pared by 1 base and J by 7 bases, with 11 bases between. The germline gives CDR1 SGHTA, CDR2 FQGTGA.

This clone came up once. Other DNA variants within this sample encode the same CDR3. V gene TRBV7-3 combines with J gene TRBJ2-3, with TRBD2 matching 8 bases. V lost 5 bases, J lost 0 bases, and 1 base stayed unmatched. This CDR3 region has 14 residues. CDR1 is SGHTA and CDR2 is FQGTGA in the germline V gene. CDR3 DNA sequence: TGTGCCAGCAGCCCTAGCGGGAGCACAGATACGCAGTATTTT. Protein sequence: CASSPSGSTDTQYF.

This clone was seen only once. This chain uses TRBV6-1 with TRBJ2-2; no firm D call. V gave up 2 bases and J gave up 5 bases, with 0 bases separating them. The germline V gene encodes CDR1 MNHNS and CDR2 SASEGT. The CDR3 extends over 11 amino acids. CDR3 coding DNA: TGTGCCAGCAGTGAAACCGGGGAGCTGTTTTTT. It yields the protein CASSETGELFF.

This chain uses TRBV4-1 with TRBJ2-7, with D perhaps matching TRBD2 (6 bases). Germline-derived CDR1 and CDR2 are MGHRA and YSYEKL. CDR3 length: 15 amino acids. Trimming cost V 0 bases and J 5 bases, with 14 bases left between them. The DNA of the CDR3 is TGCGCCAGCAGCCAAGATCATACTAGCAGGAACGAGCAGTACTTC. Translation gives CASSQDHTSRNEQYF.

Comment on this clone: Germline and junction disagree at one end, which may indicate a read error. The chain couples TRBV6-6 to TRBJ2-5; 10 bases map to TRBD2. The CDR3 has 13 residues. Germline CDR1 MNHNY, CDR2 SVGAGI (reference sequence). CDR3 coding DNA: TGTGCCAGCAGAAGACTAGCGGGCCCCGGTGAGGACTTC. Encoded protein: CASRRLAGPGEDF.

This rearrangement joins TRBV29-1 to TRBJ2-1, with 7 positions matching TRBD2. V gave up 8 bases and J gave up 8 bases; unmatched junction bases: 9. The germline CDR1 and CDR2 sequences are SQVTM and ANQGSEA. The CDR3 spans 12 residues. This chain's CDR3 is CSLRTSWDEQFF. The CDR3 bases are TGCAGCCTCCGGACTAGTTGGGATGAGCAGTTCTTC.

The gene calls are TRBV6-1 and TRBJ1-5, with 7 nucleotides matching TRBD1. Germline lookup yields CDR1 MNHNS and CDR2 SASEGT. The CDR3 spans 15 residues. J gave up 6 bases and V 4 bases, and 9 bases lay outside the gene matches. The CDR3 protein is CASSGRRGLGQPQHF. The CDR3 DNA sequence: TGTGCCAGCAGTGGGCGGAGGGGGCTGGGTCAGCCCCAGCATTTT.

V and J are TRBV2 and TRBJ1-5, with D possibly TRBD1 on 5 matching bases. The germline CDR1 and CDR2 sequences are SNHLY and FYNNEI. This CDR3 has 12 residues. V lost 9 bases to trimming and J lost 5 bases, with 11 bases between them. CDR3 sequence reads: CASGGEYQPQHF. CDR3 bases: TGTGCCAGTGGGGGGGAATATCAGCCCCAGCATTTT.

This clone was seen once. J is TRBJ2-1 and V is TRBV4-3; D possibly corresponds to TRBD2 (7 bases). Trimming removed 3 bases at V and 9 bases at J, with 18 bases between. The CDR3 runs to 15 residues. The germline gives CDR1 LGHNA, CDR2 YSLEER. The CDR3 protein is CASSQVRTRGGEQFF. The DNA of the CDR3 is TGCGCCAGCAGCCAGGTTAGGACTAGGGGGGGTGAGCAGTTCTTC.